This T cell receptor beta chain was recorded in a study of T cells of healthy individuals. Each CDR3 protein is one row after TCRdb ran MiXCR on the 5' RACE reads. The sample has tens of thousands of distinct CDR3 sequences, around 16% seen once; the top ten hold around 5.1%. V was clipped by 2 bases and J by 5 bases; unmatched bases: 13. This CDR3 region has 19 residues. The germline gives CDR1 MNHEY, CDR2 SMNVEV (reference sequence). The receptor comes from a human donor in good health. The chain uses TRBV27 and TRBJ2-1, with 12 bases that match TRBD2. The CDR3 sequence: CASSLRPATSGRIHNEQFF. The CDR3 nucleotides read TGTGCCAGCAGTTTACGGCCAGCTACTAGCGGGAGGATTCACAATGAGCAGTTCTTC.